Listed below are T cell receptor beta chains from one sample, sequenced in a study of blood T cell repertoires in COVID-19. Here immunoSEQ multiplex PCR was the method, and the copy in TCRdb shows in-frame clones only, minus some. The sample contains about 220,000 clones, 70% to 85% of which appear only once. The sequenced sample consisted of PBMCs or T cells enriched from blood (not recorded which). These receptors all stem from a woman aged 55 to 70 who had recovered from COVID-19. The CDR3 runs from the conserved cysteine through the conserved F or W. Each record gives: CDR3 DNA, CDR3 protein, V gene, D gene, clone size, J gene. A D gene is named only where the DNA matches it firmly. Size tells how often a clone was seen (once, few, many) or the class of an expanded clone, and some rows leave it out.

DNA: TGTGCCAGCAGTTTAACGCGCACCGGGGAGCTGTTTTTT
CDR3: CASSLTRTGELFF
V: TRBV12-3/TRBV12-4
D: -
size: -
J: TRBJ2-2

DNA: TGTGCCAGCTCGCAGGGACAGGGGTTAGATACGCAGTATTTT
CDR3: CASSQGQGLDTQYF
V: TRBV18
D: TRBD1
size: -
J: TRBJ2-3

DNA: TGCGCCAGCAGCTCGAGGCAGGGCGAAAATAATTCACCCCTCCACTTT
CDR3: CASSSRQGENNSPLHF
V: TRBV5-1
D: -
size: -
J: TRBJ1-6

DNA: TGCGCCAGCCCGACTAGCGGGAGGGCCGTTACAGATACGCAGTATTTT
CDR3: CASPTSGRAVTDTQYF
V: TRBV5-1
D: TRBD2
size: -
J: TRBJ2-3

DNA: TGTGCCAGCAGTTTATCGGAAAGGGGTTCACCCCTCCACTTT
CDR3: CASSLSERGSPLHF
V: TRBV27
D: -
size: -
J: TRBJ1-6

DNA: TGTGCCAGCAGCTTCCGACAGGTTATGGGCACAGATACGCAGTATTTT
CDR3: CASSFRQVMGTDTQYF
V: TRBV7-2
D: -
size: -
J: TRBJ2-3

DNA: TGTGCCAGCAGGCAGCCACAGGGAGCCGCCTATGGCTACACCTTC
CDR3: CASRQPQGAAYGYTF
V: TRBV5-4
D: -
size: -
J: TRBJ1-2

DNA: TGTGCCATCAGTGAACAGGGGGCCTACGAGCAGTACTTC
CDR3: CAISEQGAYEQYF
V: TRBV10-3
D: TRBD1
size: -
J: TRBJ2-7

DNA: TGTGCCAGCACCGCTAGCGGCACTAGCACAGATACGCAGTATTTT
CDR3: CASTASGTSTDTQYF
V: TRBV5-6
D: TRBD2
size: -
J: TRBJ2-3

DNA: TGTGCCAGCAGGAAAGACAGGGGGCTAGATACGCAGTATTTT
CDR3: CASRKDRGLDTQYF
V: TRBV2
D: TRBD1
size: -
J: TRBJ2-3

DNA: TGTGCCACCAGCAGAGATAAGGGCCGGACAGGGGGCCGAACCCGCTACGAGCAGTACTTC
CDR3: CATSRDKGRTGGRTRYEQYF
V: TRBV15
D: TRBD1
size: -
J: TRBJ2-7

DNA: TGTGCCAGCAGTGCGCGGACGGAGGGAGAGCAGTACTTC
CDR3: CASSARTEGEQYF
V: TRBV27
D: -
size: few
J: TRBJ2-7

DNA: TGTGCCAGTACCCCCATCGCGGGAGCGTATGGCTACACCTTC
CDR3: CASTPIAGAYGYTF
V: TRBV19
D: -
size: few
J: TRBJ1-2

DNA: TGTGCCAGCATACTCAGGGGAGACACTGAAGCTTTCTTT
CDR3: CASILRGDTEAFF
V: TRBV6-5
D: -
size: few
J: TRBJ1-1

DNA: TGTGCCATCAGCTCGGGACTTGGGGCTGAAGCTTTCTTT
CDR3: CAISSGLGAEAFF
V: TRBV10-3
D: -
size: many
J: TRBJ1-1